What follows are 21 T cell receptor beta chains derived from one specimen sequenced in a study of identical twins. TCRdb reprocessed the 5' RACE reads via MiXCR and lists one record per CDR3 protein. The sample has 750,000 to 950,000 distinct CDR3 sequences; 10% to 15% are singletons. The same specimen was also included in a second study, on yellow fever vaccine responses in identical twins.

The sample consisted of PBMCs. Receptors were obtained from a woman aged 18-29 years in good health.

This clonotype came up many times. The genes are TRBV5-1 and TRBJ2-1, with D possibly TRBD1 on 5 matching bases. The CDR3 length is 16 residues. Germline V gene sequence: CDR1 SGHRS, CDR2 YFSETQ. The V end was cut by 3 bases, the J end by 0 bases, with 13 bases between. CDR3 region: CASSSTVQSSYNEQFF. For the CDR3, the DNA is TGCGCCAGCAGCTCGACAGTCCAGAGCTCCTACAATGAGCAGTTCTTC. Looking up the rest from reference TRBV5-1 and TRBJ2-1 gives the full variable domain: KAGVTQTPRYLIKTRGQQVTLSCSPISGHRSVSWYQQTPGQGLQFLFEYFSETQRNKGNFPGRFSGRQFSNSRSEMNVSTLELGDSALYLCASSSTVQSSYNEQFFGPGTRLTVL.

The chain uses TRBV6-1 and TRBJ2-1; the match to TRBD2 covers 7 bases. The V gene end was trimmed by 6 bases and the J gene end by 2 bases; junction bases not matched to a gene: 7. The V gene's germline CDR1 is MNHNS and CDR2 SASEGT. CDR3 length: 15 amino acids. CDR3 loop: CASRKRDLPYNEQFF. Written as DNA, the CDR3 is TGTGCCAGCAGAAAGCGGGATTTACCCTACAATGAGCAGTTCTTC.

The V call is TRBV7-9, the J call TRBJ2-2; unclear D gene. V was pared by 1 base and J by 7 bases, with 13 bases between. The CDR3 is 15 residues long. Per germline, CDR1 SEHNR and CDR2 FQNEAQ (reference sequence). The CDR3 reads CASSLGVRADGELFF. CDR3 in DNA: TGTGCCAGCAGCTTAGGAGTTCGGGCAGACGGGGAGCTGTTTTTT.

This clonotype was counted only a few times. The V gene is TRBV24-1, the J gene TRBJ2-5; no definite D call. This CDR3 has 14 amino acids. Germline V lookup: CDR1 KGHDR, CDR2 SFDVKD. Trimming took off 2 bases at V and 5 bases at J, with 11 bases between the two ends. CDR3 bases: TGTGCCACCAGTGATTACCTAACTGGGGAGACCCAGTACTTC. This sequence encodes CATSDYLTGETQYF.

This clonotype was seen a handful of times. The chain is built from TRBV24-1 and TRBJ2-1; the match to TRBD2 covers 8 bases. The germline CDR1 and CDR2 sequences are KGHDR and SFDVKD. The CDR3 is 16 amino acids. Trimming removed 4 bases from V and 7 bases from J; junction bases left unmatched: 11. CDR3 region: CATSEGLVPTHNEQFF. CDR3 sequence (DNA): TGTGCCACCAGTGAGGGACTAGTCCCCACCCATAATGAGCAGTTCTTC.

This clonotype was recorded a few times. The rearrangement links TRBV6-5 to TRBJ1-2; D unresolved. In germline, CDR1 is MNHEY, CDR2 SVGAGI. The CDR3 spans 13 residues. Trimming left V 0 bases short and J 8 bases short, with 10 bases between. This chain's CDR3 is CASSYSPLWGYTF. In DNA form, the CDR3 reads TGTGCCAGCAGTTACTCGCCCCTATGGGGCTACACCTTC.

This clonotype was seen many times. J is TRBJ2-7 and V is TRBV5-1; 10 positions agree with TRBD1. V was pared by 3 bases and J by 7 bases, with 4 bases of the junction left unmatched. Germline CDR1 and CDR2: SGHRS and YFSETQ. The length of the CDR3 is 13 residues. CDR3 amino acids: CASSSDRGREQYV. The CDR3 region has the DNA TGCGCCAGCAGCTCCGACAGGGGGCGAGAGCAGTACGTC.

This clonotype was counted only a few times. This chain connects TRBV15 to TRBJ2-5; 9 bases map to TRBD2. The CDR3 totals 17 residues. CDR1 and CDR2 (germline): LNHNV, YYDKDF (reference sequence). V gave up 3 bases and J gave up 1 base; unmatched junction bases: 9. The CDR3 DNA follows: TGTGCCACCAGCAGGGGGACGGCTAGCGGGATCCAAGAGACCCAGTACTTC. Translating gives CATSRGTASGIQETQYF.

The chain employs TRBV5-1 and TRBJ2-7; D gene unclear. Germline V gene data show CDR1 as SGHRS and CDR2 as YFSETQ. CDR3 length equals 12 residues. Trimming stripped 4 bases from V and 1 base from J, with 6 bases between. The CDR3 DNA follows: TGCGCCAGCAGCAATACTTCCTACGAGCAGTACTTC. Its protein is CASSNTSYEQYF. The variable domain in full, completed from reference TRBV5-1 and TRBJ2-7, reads KAGVTQTPRYLIKTRGQQVTLSCSPISGHRSVSWYQQTPGQGLQFLFEYFSETQRNKGNFPGRFSGRQFSNSRSEMNVSTLELGDSALYLCASSNTSYEQYFGPGTRLTVT.

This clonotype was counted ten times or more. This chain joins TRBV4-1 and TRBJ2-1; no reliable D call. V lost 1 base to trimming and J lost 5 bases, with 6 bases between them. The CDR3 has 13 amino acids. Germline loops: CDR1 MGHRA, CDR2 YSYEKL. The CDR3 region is CASSQVRDNEQFF. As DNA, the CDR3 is TGCGCCAGCAGCCAAGTAAGGGACAATGAGCAGTTCTTC.

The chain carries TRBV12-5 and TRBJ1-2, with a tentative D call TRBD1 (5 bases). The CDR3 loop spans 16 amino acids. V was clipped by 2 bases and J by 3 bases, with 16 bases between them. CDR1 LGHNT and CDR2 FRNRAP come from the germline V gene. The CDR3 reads CASGLPGTWDYYGYTF. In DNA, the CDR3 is TGTGCTAGTGGTTTGCCCGGGACCTGGGACTACTATGGCTACACCTTC.

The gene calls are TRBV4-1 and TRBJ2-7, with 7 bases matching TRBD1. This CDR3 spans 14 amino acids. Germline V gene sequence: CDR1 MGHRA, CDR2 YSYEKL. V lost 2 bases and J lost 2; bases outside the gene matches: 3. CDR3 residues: CASSQFGTAYEQYF. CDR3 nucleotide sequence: TGCGCCAGCAGCCAATTCGGGACAGCCTACGAGCAGTACTTC.

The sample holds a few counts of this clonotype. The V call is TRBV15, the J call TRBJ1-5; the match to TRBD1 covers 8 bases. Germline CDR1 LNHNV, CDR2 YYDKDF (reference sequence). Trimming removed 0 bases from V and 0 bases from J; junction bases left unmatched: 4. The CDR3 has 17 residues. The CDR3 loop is CATSRDRDRNSNQPQHF. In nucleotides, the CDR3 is TGTGCCACCAGCAGAGATCGGGACAGGAATAGCAATCAGCCCCAGCATTTT. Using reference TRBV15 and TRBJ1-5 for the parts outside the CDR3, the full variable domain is DAMVIQNPRYQVTQFGKPVTLSCSQTLNHNVMYWYQQKSSQAPKLLFHYYDKDFNNEADTPDNFQSRRPNTSFCFLDIRSPGLGDTAMYLCATSRDRDRNSNQPQHFGDGTRLSIL.

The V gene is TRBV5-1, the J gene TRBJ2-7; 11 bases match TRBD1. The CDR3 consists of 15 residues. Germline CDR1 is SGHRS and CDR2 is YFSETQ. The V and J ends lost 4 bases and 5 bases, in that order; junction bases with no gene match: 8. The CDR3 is CASSIGDRGKDEQYF. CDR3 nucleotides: TGCGCCAGCAGCATAGGGGACAGGGGGAAGGACGAGCAGTACTTC.

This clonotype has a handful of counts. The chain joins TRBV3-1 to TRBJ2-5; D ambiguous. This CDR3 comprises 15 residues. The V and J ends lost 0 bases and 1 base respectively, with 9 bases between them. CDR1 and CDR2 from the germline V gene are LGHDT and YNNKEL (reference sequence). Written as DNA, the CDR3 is TGTGCCAGCAGCCAAGATTTGGGCTCCCAAGAGACCCAGTACTTC. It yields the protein CASSQDLGSQETQYF.

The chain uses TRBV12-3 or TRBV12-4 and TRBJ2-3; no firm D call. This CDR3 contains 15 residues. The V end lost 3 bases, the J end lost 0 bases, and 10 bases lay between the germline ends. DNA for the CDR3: TGTGCCAGCAGTTTCGTCTTTTCTAGCACAGATACGCAGTATTTT. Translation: CASSFVFSSTDTQYF.

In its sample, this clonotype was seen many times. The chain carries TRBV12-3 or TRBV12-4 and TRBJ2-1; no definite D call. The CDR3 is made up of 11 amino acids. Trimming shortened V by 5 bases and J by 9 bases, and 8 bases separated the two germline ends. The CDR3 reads CASSPPGEQFF. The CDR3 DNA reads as TGTGCCAGCAGTCCCCCCGGTGAGCAGTTCTTC.

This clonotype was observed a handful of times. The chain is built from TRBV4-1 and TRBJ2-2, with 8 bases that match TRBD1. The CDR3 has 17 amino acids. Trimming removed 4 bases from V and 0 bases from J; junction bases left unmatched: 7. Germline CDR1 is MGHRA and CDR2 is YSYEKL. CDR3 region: CASSLIRGPSNTGELFF. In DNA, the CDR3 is TGCGCCAGCAGCCTGATCAGGGGGCCTTCGAACACCGGGGAGCTGTTTTTT.

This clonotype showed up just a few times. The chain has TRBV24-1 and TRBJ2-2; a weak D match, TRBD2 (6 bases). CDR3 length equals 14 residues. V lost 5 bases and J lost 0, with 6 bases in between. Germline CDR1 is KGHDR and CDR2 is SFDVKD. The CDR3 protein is CATSAGANTGELFF. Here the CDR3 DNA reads TGTGCCACCAGTGCGGGAGCGAACACCGGGGAGCTGTTTTTT.

The CDR3 sequence: CASSTTSGRTDTQYF. The CDR3 coding sequence is TGTGCCAGCAGCACGACTAGCGGGAGAACAGATACGCAGTATTTT. The chain uses TRBV9 and TRBJ2-3; 12 bases line up with TRBD2. The germline V gene encodes CDR1 SGDLS and CDR2 YYNGEE. V was clipped by 4 bases and J by 3 bases; unmatched bases: 3. The CDR3 loop spans 15 amino acids. The entire variable domain, with the rest obtained from reference TRBV9 and TRBJ2-3, is as follows: DSGVTQTPKHLITATGQRVTLRCSPRSGDLSVYWYQQSLDQGLQFLIQYYNGEERAKGNILERFSAQQFPDLHSELNLSSLELGDSALYFCASSTTSGRTDTQYFGPGTRLTVL.

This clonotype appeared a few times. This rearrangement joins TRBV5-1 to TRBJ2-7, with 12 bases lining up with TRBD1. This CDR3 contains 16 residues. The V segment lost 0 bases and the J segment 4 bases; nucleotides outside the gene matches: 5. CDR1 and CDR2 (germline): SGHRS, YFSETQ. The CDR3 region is CASSLAGTGGWYEQYF. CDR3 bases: TGCGCCAGCAGCTTGGCCGGGACAGGGGGCTGGTACGAGCAGTACTTC.